This T cell receptor (beta chain) was identified during a study of patients and donors after allogeneic stem cell transplantation. Using its own MiXCR run on the RT-PCR reads, TCRdb lists one record per CDR3 protein. The sample shows approximately 150,000 distinct CDR3 sequences, around 30% of them seen only once. This clonotype was picked up many times. This CDR3 has 15 residues. Germline CDR1 and CDR2: KGHDR and SFDVKD. V was clipped by 2 bases and J by 1 base, with 10 bases between them. Material for sequencing was blood, either unsorted or a sorted T cell fraction (not recorded which). J is TRBJ1-2 and V is TRBV24-1; unclear D gene. This TCR came from a human donor who was either an allogeneic HSCT recipient or a stem cell or donor lymphocyte infusion donor (not recorded which). It is not recorded whose cells these are; they may come from a transplant donor. The CDR3 region is CATSDSGPLNYGYTF. CDR3 nucleotide sequence: TGTGCCACCAGTGATTCCGGACCGCTTAACTATGGCTACACCTTC.